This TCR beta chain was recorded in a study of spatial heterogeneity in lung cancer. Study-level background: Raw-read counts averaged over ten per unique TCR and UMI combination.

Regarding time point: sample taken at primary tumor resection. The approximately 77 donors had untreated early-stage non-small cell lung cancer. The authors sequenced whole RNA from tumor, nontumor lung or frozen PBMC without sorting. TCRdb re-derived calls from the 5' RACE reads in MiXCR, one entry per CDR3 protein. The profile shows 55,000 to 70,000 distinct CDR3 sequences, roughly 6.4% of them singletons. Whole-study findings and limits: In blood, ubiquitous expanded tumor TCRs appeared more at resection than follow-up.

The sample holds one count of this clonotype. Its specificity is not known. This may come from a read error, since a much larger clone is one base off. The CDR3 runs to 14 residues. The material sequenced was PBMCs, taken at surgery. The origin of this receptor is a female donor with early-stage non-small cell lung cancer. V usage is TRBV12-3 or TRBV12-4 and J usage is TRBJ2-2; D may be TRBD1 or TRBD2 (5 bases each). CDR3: CVSSQGPNTGELFF. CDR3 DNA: TGTGTCAGCAGTCAGGGACCGAACACCGGGGAGCTGTTTTTT.